The 24 T cell receptor beta chains presented below share a single source sample, sequenced in a study of Ad26.COV2.S vaccination and SARS-CoV-2 variants. Clones were read by immunoSEQ multiplex PCR, and TCRdb kept only the in-frame ones, dropping some. The sample gives about 250,000 clones, around nine tenths of which show up once; roughly 3% is in the top ten. The treatment was: around 19 received Ad26.COV2.S at low or high dose, single or two shots; several received placebo; per-sample allocation not given. The samples date from day 63 after the first vaccine or placebo injection. Specimen: peripheral blood, collected in a trial of Ad26.COV2.S vaccine versus placebo. Receptor source: a person aged 18-65 years who received the Ad26.COV2.S COVID-19 vaccine or a placebo.

The rearrangement joins TRBV15 to TRBJ2-2; D is unresolved. The length of the CDR3 is 17 residues. Looked up from germline, CDR1 is LNHNV and CDR2 is YYDKDF (reference sequence). V gave up 1 base and J gave up 1 base, with 13 bases separating them. The CDR3 DNA reads TGTGCCACCAGCAGAGCATCTCGACGAAGGAACACCGGGGAGCTGTTTTTT. Translated, it gives CATSRASRRRNTGELFF.

V usage is TRBV5-4 and J usage is TRBJ2-3; 7 positions agree with TRBD2. Trimming cost V 3 bases and J 2 bases; bases outside gene matches: 3. The V gene's germline CDR1 is SGHNT and CDR2 YYREEE (reference sequence). The CDR3 has 14 residues. The CDR3 spells CASSSGTNTDTQYF. The DNA for the CDR3 is TGTGCCAGCAGCTCCGGGACTAACACAGATACGCAGTATTTT.

The chain couples TRBV11-2 to TRBJ2-6; a possible D gene is TRBD2 (6 bases). The length of the CDR3 is 19 residues. Germline V lookup: CDR1 SGHAT, CDR2 FQNNGV. V was trimmed by 6 bases and J by 0 bases, leaving 21 bases between them. The CDR3 DNA follows: TGTGCCAGCAGGCCCGGACGGGGACTGGGGCTCTCTGGGGCCAACGTCCTGACTTTC. This codes for CASRPGRGLGLSGANVLTF.

The chain has TRBV7-2 and TRBJ2-1, with D perhaps TRBD1 (6 bases). Looked up from germline, CDR1 is SGHTA and CDR2 is FQGNSA. This CDR3 contains 16 residues. The V end was cut by 3 bases, the J end by 3 bases, with 15 bases between. CDR3 nucleotides: TGTGCCAGCAGCTTTCAAACAGGGAATCTCTACAATGAGCAGTTCTTC. As protein: CASSFQTGNLYNEQFF.

The rearrangement uses TRBV15 and TRBJ1-1; 9 bases line up with TRBD1. This CDR3 comprises 18 residues. J lost 3 bases, V lost 0 bases, and 11 bases had no gene match. Per the germline V gene, CDR1 is LNHNV and CDR2 is YYDKDF (reference sequence). The DNA for the CDR3 is TGTGCCACCAGCAGAGATCGATTGACTCGGACAGGGGACACTGAAGCTTTCTTT. Translating it yields CATSRDRLTRTGDTEAFF.

The chain couples TRBV3-1 (or the pseudogene TRBV3-2) to TRBJ1-2, with D maybe TRBD1 (5 bases). This CDR3 is built from 16 residues. Germline CDR1 reads LGHDT; CDR2 reads YNNKEL (reference sequence). The V and J ends lost 0 bases and 6 bases respectively, with 17 bases between them. CDR3 amino acids: CASSQDQRQRRNGYTF. CDR3 nucleotides: TGTGCCAGCAGCCAAGATCAGAGACAGCGGAGGAATGGCTACACCTTC.

The CDR3 sequence: CASSLGTRNEQFF. CDR3 sequence (DNA): TGTGCCAGCAGCTTAGGGACACGCAATGAGCAGTTCTTC. The chain has TRBV7-2 and TRBJ2-1, with a tentative D call TRBD1 (5 bases). The V end lost 1 base, the J end lost 6 bases, and 7 bases lay between the germline ends. The V gene's germline CDR1 is SGHTA and CDR2 FQGNSA. The CDR3 sequence is 13 residues long.

This chain joins TRBV5-5 and TRBJ1-2; TRBD1 aligns across 7 bases. J lost 7 bases, V lost 4 bases, and 10 bases had no gene match. Germline V lookup: CDR1 SGHKS, CDR2 YYEKEE (reference sequence). This CDR3 has 14 residues. CDR3 DNA: TGTGCCAGCAGCCAGAGCGGAGGGGGCGGTGGCTACACCTTC. This sequence encodes CASSQSGGGGGYTF.

The CDR3 nucleotides read TGCGCCAGCAGCACAGTTAGTACTTCTGGGGCCAACGTCCTGACTTTC. This codes for CASSTVSTSGANVLTF. J is TRBJ2-6 and V is TRBV4-1; D ambiguous. In germline, CDR1 is MGHRA, CDR2 YSYEKL. Deletions cut 5 bases from V and 1 base from J, with 12 bases between. The CDR3 is 16 residues long.

V and J are TRBV18 and TRBJ2-2; D possibly uses TRBD1 or TRBD2 (5 bases each). V was pared by 5 bases and J by 1 base, with 11 bases between. This CDR3 region has 15 residues. CDR1 KGHSH and CDR2 LQKENI come from the germline V gene. The chain's CDR3 is CASSGGRMNTGELFF. For the CDR3, the DNA is TGTGCCAGCTCAGGGGGACGGATGAACACCGGGGAGCTGTTTTTT.

V and J are TRBV7-3 and TRBJ2-5; possible D gene TRBD2, 6 bases. Germline V gene sequence: CDR1 SGHTA, CDR2 FQGTGA. This CDR3 is 13 amino acids long. Trimming pared 3 bases from V and 4 bases from J, leaving 9 bases between. The CDR3 here is CASSFTAGETQYF. In DNA form, the CDR3 reads TGTGCCAGCAGCTTTACAGCGGGAGAGACCCAGTACTTC. Full variable domain (rest looked up from reference TRBV7-3 and TRBJ2-5): GAGVSQTPSNKVTEKGKYVELRCDPISGHTALYWYRQSLGQGPEFLIYFQGTGAADDSGLPNDRFFAVRPEGSVSTLKIQRTERGDSAVYLCASSFTAGETQYFGPGTRLLVL.

The rearrangement uses TRBV7-2 and TRBJ2-5, with 8 bases fitting TRBD1. Germline V gene sequence: CDR1 SGHTA, CDR2 FQGNSA. V was clipped by 3 bases and J by 1 base; unmatched bases: 4. CDR3 length equals 15 residues. CDR3 sequence (DNA): TGTGCCAGCAGCTTGGCAGGGGGCGTCCAAGAGACCCAGTACTTC. Translating it yields CASSLAGGVQETQYF.

The chain combines TRBV30 with TRBJ1-1; D remains ambiguous. V was cut by 1 base and J by 1 base, with 13 bases left in between. This CDR3 has 15 amino acids. Germline lookup yields CDR1 GTSNPN and CDR2 SVGIG (reference sequence). The CDR3 loop is CAWSALSSPNTEAFF. CDR3 in DNA: TGTGCCTGGAGTGCTCTTAGCAGTCCGAACACTGAAGCTTTCTTT.

The chain combines TRBV9 with TRBJ2-2, with unresolved D. Trimming took off 1 base at V and 0 bases at J, with 4 bases between the two ends. CDR3 length: 14 amino acids. CDR1 is SGDLS and CDR2 is YYNGEE in the germline V gene. The CDR3 bases are TGTGCCAGCAGCGTACTTGCGAACACCGGGGAGCTGTTTTTT. It yields the protein CASSVLANTGELFF.

The chain employs TRBV5-5 and TRBJ2-7; 8 bases are shared with TRBD1. J gave up 2 bases and V 0 bases, and 4 bases lay outside the gene matches. Germline loops: CDR1 SGHKS, CDR2 YYEKEE (reference sequence). This CDR3 has 15 residues. The CDR3 protein is CASSLEGTGTYEQYF. DNA for the CDR3: TGTGCCAGCAGCTTGGAGGGGACAGGCACCTACGAGCAGTACTTC.

This clone showed up just once. The rearrangement joins TRBV4-1 to TRBJ2-3; D is possibly TRBD2 (5 bases). V lost 3 bases, J lost 2 bases, and 12 bases lay in between. The CDR3 runs to 15 residues. CDR1 and CDR2 from the germline V gene are MGHRA and YSYEKL. CDR3 sequence: CASSHSLRDTDTQYF. In DNA, the CDR3 is TGCGCCAGCAGCCATTCCCTCCGGGACACAGATACGCAGTATTTT.

CDR3 amino acids: CATRPGQVNQPQHF. Written as DNA, the CDR3 is TGTGCCACCAGGCCCGGACAAGTCAATCAGCCCCAGCATTTT. The V call is TRBV15, the J call TRBJ1-5; TRBD1 might be the D (5 bases). Trimming removed 6 bases at V and 3 bases at J, with 12 bases between. Germline V gene data show CDR1 as LNHNV and CDR2 as YYDKDF (reference sequence). CDR3 length: 14 residues.

The genes are TRBV5-6 and TRBJ1-1, with TRBD1 matching 7 bases. The CDR3 is made up of 14 amino acids. The ends lost 4 bases at V and 4 bases at J; junction bases unmatched: 7. In germline, CDR1 is SGHDT, CDR2 YYEEEE. CDR3 bases: TGTGCCAGCAGCCTTCCTCAGGGGGTCACTGAAGCTTTCTTT. Protein: CASSLPQGVTEAFF. The full variable domain, completed using reference TRBV5-6 and TRBJ1-1, is DAGVTQSPTHLIKTRGQQVTLRCSPKSGHDTVSWYQQALGQGPQFIFQYYEEEERQRGNFPDRFSGHQFPNYSSELNVNALLLGDSALYLCASSLPQGVTEAFFGQGTRLTVV.

About this clone: Other DNA sequences from this sample encode an identical CDR3 as well. The chain is built from TRBV2 and TRBJ1-2; D is perhaps TRBD1 (5 bases). Germline CDR1 is SNHLY and CDR2 is FYNNEI. Trimming stripped 3 bases from V and 1 base from J, with 6 bases between. The CDR3 has 13 amino acids. The CDR3 DNA reads as TGTGCCAGCAGTGAGGGGGGTAACTATGGCTACACCTTC. Translated: CASSEGGNYGYTF.

The V gene is TRBV6-5, the J gene TRBJ1-3; 7 bases map to TRBD1. J was trimmed by 0 bases and V by 8 bases; bases with no gene match: 7. CDR3 size: 15 residues. Per germline, CDR1 MNHEY and CDR2 SVGAGI. The CDR3 region has the DNA TGTGCCAGCGCCATGGGACAGAACTCTGGAAACACCATATATTTT. Translation gives CASAMGQNSGNTIYF.

This clone was seen a few times. The CDR3, as DNA: TGCGCCAGCAGCTTGGTCGGGCGGACCACAGATACGCAGTATTTT. Its translation is CASSLVGRTTDTQYF. The V call is TRBV5-1, the J call TRBJ2-3; D unresolved. The V end was cut by 0 bases, the J end by 2 bases, with 10 bases between. This CDR3 spans 15 amino acids. The germline V gene encodes CDR1 SGHRS and CDR2 YFSETQ.

This clone appeared once. The chain employs TRBV6-4 and TRBJ1-2, with unresolved D. The ends were cut back, 0 bases at V and 3 bases at J, with 8 bases in the middle. This CDR3 has 14 residues. Germline values: CDR1 MRHNA, CDR2 SNTAGT. The DNA of the CDR3 is TGTGCCAGCAGTGACTCGGCAGGACACTATGGCTACACCTTC. Protein product: CASSDSAGHYGYTF.

This sequence joins TRBV5-8 and TRBJ2-5, with D tentatively TRBD1 (6 bases). The V end lost 2 bases, the J end lost 0 bases, and 14 bases lay between the germline ends. The CDR3 consists of 16 residues. Per germline, CDR1 SGHTS and CDR2 YDEGEE. The CDR3: CASSLLQGSYQETQYF. CDR3 DNA sequence: TGTGCCAGCAGCTTACTACAGGGTTCGTACCAAGAGACCCAGTACTTC.

The CDR3: CASSPPDRAYEQYV. The CDR3 nucleotides read TGTGCCAGCAGCCCACCGGACAGGGCCTACGAGCAGTACGTC. V is TRBV5-5 and J is TRBJ2-7; TRBD1 agrees at 8 bases. With 4 bases clipped from V and 2 bases from J, the junction kept 5 bases outside the gene matches. The length of the CDR3 is 14 residues. CDR1 is SGHKS and CDR2 is YYEKEE in the germline V gene (reference sequence).